The entry that follows covers one TCR beta chain sequence. immunoSEQ v3.0 was run at survey level. Sequencing was performed with immunoSEQ multiplex PCR; in TCRdb, only in-frame clones are kept and a portion is missing. This table holds nearly 11,000 clones, about 88% found once. The source of the sample is a study of long-term antiretroviral therapy in people with HIV. The CDR3 runs to 14 residues. The germline gives CDR1 SGHVS, CDR2 FQNEAQ. Trimming shortened V by 5 bases and J by 2 bases, and 9 bases separated the two germline ends. V and J are TRBV7-8 and TRBJ1-4, with D possibly being TRBD1 (5 bases). The sample here was unsorted PBMCs, taken 7 to 7.5 years after starting antiretroviral therapy. The TCR comes from a man between 50 and 59 years old with HIV. CDR3 in DNA: TGTGCCAGCAGCATGGGACGGACTAATGAAAAACTGTTTTTT. Amino acids: CASSMGRTNEKLFF. Full variable domain (missing parts from reference TRBV7-8 and TRBJ1-4): GAGVSQSPRYKVAKRGQDVALRCDPISGHVSLFWYQQALGQGPEFLTYFQNEAQLDKSGLPSDRFFAERPEGSVSTLKIQRTQQEDSAVYLCASSMGRTNEKLFFGSGTQLSVL.